A selection of T cell receptor beta chains follows, all from one sample in a study of blood T cell repertoires in COVID-19. TCRdb's copy holds only in-frame clones and misses some; the assay was immunoSEQ multiplex PCR. The table records under 200,000 clones, about 86% of them present only once. The sequencing input was peripheral blood. The receptors here all came from a woman in her 70s with acute or convalescent COVID-19. Each CDR3 is given without its conserved first and last residue. Fields, in order: J gene, V gene, CDR3 protein.

j_call: TRBJ2-7
v_call: TRBV7-2
cdr3_aa: ASSLEAGGPYEQY

j_call: TRBJ2-5
v_call: TRBV25-1
cdr3_aa: ASTTSGGAETQY

j_call: TRBJ2-1
v_call: TRBV3-1/TRBV3-2
cdr3_aa: ASSQRSGGALRDEQF

j_call: TRBJ2-7
v_call: TRBV5-5
cdr3_aa: ASRDPSGGWYEQY

j_call: TRBJ2-3
v_call: TRBV6-5
cdr3_aa: ASSLAGGTDTQY

j_call: TRBJ2-2
v_call: TRBV27
cdr3_aa: ASSNQRDNTGELF

j_call: TRBJ2-7
v_call: TRBV5-1
cdr3_aa: ASSLEAGPPGEQY

j_call: TRBJ2-1
v_call: TRBV3-1/TRBV3-2
cdr3_aa: ASSLGTGPRGEQF

j_call: TRBJ1-1
v_call: TRBV18
cdr3_aa: ASSLQTGVGKYTEAF

j_call: TRBJ1-2
v_call: TRBV4-1
cdr3_aa: ASSRPDGANYGYT

j_call: TRBJ1-3
v_call: TRBV9
cdr3_aa: ASSVDRPSSGNTIY

j_call: TRBJ2-7
v_call: TRBV2
cdr3_aa: ASSEQGRGNEQY

j_call: TRBJ2-7
v_call: TRBV18
cdr3_aa: ASSQTGEGYYEQY

j_call: TRBJ2-7
v_call: TRBV5-6
cdr3_aa: ASSLAGIEEQY

j_call: TRBJ2-2
v_call: TRBV27
cdr3_aa: ASSAVLVTGELF

j_call: TRBJ2-5
v_call: TRBV24-1
cdr3_aa: ATSDPGLAGLETQY

j_call: TRBJ1-2
v_call: TRBV21-1
cdr3_aa: ASSKDLAGGTANYGYT

j_call: TRBJ2-7
v_call: TRBV7-6
cdr3_aa: ASSLAAGTYEQY

j_call: TRBJ1-1
v_call: TRBV15
cdr3_aa: ATSVRQGPNTEAF

j_call: TRBJ1-5
v_call: TRBV6-5
cdr3_aa: ASSQDRAPNQPQH

j_call: TRBJ1-1
v_call: TRBV7-9
cdr3_aa: ASSVQADTEAF

j_call: TRBJ2-2
v_call: TRBV18
cdr3_aa: ASSPLYRDTGELF

j_call: TRBJ1-2
v_call: TRBV29-1
cdr3_aa: SVEDQGTWGYGYT

j_call: TRBJ1-1
v_call: TRBV6-5
cdr3_aa: ASSYRDSPMNTEAF

j_call: TRBJ2-7
v_call: TRBV29-1
cdr3_aa: SVVAGGNYEQY

j_call: TRBJ1-2
v_call: TRBV6-5
cdr3_aa: ASSLGGRYGYT

j_call: TRBJ2-2
v_call: TRBV27
cdr3_aa: ASSPRTLNTGELF

j_call: TRBJ2-7
v_call: TRBV6-5
cdr3_aa: ASKRGGPYEQY

j_call: TRBJ1-5
v_call: TRBV2
cdr3_aa: ASSEAAVYQPQH

j_call: TRBJ1-2
v_call: TRBV10-3
cdr3_aa: AISDGRTGANYGYT

j_call: TRBJ1-1
v_call: TRBV2
cdr3_aa: ASSVEGRGRTEAF